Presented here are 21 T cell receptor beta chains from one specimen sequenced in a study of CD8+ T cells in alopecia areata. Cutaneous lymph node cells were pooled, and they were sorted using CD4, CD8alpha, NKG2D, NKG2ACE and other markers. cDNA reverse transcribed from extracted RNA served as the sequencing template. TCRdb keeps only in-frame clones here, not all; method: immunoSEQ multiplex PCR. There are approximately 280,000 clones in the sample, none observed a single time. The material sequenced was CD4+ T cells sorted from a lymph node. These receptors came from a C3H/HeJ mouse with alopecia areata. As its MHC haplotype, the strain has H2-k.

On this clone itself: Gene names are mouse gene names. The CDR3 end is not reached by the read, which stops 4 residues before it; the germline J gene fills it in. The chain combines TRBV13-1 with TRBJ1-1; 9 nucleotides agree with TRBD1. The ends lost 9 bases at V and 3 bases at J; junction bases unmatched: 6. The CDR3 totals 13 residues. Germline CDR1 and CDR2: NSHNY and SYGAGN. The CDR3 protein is CATHRGQYTEVFF. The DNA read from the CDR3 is TGTGCCACTCACAGGGGGCAGTACACA.

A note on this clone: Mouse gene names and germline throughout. CDR3 DNA (partial): TGTGCCAGCAGTGAAGGCAGGGGGACCTATAATTCGCCC. Translation gives CASSEGRGTYNSP. The whole CDR3 sequence reads CASSEGRGTYNSPLYF. V and J are TRBV13-1 and TRBJ1-6, with 7 bases identical to TRBD1. The CDR3 extends 3 residues past the end of the read, so its final part is completed from the germline J gene. TRBJ1-6 is assigned to the ORF class and has an uncertain function. CDR1 and CDR2 from the germline V gene are NSHNY and SYGAGN. J was trimmed by 2 bases and V by 2 bases; bases with no gene match: 4. The CDR3 length is 16 residues.

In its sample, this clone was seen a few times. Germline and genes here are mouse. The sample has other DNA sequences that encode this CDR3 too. The chain's CDR3 is CAWSRGDEQYF. The CDR3 bases that were read are TGTGCCTGGAGTCGAGGGGAT. The chain employs TRBV31 and TRBJ2-7; weak D call: TRBD1 (5 bases). The CDR3 goes on 4 residues after the read ends, and that part is filled in from the germline J gene. Germline-derived CDR1 and CDR2 are GKSSPN and SITVG. The CDR3 has 11 amino acids.

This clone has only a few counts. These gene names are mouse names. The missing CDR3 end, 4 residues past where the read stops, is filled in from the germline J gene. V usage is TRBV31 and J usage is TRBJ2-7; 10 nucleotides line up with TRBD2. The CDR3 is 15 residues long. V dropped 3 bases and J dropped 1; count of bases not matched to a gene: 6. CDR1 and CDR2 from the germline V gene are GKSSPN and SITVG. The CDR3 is CAWSRLGGPSYEQYF. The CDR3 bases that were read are TGTGCCTGGAGCCGACTGGGGGGTCCTTCCTAT.

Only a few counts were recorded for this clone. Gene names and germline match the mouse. The part of the CDR3 DNA that was read is TGTGCCAGCAGATGGGAAGAC. Protein: CASRWED. The entire CDR3 protein is CASRWEDTQYF. The chain carries TRBV13-3 and TRBJ2-5; D call uncertain. The read ends 4 residues shy of where the CDR3 ends; the end is completed using the germline J gene. Germline-derived CDR1 and CDR2 are NNHDY and SYVADS. The CDR3 spans 11 residues.

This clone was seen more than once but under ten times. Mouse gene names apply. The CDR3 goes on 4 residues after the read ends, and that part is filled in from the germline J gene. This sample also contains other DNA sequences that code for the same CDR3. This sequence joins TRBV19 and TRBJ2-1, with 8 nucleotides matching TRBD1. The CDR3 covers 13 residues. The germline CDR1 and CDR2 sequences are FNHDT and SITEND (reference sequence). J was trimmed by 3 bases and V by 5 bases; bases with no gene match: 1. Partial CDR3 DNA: TGTGCCAGCAGGGACAGGGTCTATGCT. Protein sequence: CASRDRVYA. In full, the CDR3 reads CASRDRVYAEQFF.

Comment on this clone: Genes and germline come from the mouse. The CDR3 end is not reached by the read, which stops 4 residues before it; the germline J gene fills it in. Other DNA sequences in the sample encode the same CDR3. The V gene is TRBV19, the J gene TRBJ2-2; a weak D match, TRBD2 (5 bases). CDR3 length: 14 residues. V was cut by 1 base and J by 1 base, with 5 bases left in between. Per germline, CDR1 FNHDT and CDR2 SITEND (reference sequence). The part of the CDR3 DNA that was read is TGTGCCAGCAGTATACTGGGAAACACCGGG. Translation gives CASSILGNTG. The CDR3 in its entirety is CASSILGNTGQLYF.

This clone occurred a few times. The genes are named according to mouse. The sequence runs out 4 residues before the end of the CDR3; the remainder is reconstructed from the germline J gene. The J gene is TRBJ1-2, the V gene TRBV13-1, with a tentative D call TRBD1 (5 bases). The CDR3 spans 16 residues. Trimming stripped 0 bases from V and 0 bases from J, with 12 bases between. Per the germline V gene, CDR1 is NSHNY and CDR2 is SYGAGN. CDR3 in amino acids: CASSDAKGRANSDYTF. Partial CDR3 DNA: TGTGCCAGCAGTGATGCAAAGGGCAGGGCAAACTCC.

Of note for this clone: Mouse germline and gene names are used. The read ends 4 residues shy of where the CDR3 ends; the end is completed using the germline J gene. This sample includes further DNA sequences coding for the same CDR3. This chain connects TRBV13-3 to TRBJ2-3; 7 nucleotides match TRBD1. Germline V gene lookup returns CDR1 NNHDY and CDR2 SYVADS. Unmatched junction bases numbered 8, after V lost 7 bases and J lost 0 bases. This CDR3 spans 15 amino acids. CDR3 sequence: CASSRQGGSAETLYF. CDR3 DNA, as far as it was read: TGTGCCAGCTCACGACAGGGAGGAAGTGCAGAA.

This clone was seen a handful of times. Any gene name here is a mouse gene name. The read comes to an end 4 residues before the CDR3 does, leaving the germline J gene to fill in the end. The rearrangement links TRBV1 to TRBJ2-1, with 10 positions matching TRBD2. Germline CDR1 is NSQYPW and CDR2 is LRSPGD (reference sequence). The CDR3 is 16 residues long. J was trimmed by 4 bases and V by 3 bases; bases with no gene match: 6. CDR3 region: CTCSASGTGAYAEQFF. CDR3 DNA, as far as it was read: TGCACCTGCAGTGCCTCCGGGACTGGGGCGTATGCT.

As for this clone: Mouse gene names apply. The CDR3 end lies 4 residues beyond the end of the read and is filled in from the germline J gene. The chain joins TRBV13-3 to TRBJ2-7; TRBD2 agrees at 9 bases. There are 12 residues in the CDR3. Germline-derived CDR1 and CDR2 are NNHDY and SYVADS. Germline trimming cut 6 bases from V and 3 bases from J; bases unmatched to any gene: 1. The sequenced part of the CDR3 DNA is TGTGCCAGCAAGACTGGGGGCTAT. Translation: CASKTGGY. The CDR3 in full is CASKTGGYEQYF.

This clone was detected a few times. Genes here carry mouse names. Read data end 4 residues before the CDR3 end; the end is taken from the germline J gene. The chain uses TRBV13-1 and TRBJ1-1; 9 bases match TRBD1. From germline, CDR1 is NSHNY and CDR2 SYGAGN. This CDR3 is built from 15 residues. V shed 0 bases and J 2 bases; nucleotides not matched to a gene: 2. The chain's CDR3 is CASSDGDRDNTEVFF. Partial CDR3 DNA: TGTGCCAGCAGTGATGGGGACAGGGATAACACA.

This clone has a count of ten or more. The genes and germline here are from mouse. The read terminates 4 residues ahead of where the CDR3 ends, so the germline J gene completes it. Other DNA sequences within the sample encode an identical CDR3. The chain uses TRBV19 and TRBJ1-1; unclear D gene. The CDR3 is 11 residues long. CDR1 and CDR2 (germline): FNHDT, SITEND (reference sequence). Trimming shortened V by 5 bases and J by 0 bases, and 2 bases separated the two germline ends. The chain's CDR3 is CASRQNTEVFF. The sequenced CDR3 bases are TGTGCCAGCAGACAGAACACA.

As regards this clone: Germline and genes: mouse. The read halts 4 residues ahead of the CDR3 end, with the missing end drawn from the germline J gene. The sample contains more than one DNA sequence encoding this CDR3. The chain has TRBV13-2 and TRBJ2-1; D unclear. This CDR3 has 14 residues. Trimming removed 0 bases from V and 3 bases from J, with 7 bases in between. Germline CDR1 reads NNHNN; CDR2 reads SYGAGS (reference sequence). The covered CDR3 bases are TGTGCCAGCGGTGATGCAGGCAGCTATGCT. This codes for CASGDAGSYA. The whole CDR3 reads CASGDAGSYAEQFF.

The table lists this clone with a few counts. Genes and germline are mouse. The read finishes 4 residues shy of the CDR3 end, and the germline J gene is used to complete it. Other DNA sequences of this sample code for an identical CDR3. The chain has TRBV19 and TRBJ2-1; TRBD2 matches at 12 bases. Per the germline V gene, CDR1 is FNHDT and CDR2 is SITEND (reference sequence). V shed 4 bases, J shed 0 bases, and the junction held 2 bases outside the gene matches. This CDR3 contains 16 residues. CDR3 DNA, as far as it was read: TGTGCCAGCAGTCCGGGACTGGGGGGTAACTATGCT. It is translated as CASSPGLGGNYA. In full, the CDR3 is CASSPGLGGNYAEQFF.

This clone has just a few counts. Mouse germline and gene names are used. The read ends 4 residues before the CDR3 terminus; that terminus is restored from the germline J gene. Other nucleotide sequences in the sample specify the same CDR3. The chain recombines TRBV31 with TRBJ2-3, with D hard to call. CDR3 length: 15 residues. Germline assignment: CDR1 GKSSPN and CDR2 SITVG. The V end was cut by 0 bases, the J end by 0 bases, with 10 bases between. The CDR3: CAWSLGGSSAETLYF. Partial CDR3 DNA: TGTGCCTGGAGTCTGGGTGGGTCTAGTGCAGAA.

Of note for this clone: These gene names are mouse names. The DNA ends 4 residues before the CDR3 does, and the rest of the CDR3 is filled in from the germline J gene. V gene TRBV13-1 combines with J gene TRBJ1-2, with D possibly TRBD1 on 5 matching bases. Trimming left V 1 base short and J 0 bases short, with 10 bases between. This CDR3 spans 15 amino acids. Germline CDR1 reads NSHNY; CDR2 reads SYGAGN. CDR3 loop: CASSDLGGANSDYTF. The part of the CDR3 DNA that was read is TGTGCCAGCAGTGATCTGGGGGGGGCAAACTCC.

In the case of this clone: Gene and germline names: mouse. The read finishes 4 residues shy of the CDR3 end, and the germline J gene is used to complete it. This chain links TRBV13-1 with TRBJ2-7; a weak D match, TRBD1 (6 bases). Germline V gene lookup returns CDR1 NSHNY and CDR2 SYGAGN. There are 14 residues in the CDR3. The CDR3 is CASSDVGQNYEQYF. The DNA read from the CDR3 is TGTGCCAGCAGTGATGTAGGACAGAATTAT.

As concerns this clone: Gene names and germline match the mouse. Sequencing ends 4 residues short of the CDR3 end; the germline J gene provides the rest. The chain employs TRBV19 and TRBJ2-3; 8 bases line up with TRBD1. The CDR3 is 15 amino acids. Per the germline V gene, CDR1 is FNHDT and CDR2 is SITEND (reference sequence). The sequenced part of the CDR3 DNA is TGTGCCAGCAGAAGGCAGGGGGCGCTCGGAGAA. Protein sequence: CASRRQGALGE. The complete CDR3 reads CASRRQGALGETLYF.

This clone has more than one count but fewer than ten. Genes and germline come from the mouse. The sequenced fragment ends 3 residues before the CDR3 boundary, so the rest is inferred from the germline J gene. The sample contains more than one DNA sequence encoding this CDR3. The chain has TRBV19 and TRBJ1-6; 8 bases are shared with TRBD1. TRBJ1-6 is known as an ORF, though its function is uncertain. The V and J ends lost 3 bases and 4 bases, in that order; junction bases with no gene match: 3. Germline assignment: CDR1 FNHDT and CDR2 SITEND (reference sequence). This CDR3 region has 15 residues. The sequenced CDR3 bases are TGTGCCAGCAGTACGACAGGGGCGTATAATTCGCCC. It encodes CASSTTGAYNSP. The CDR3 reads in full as CASSTTGAYNSPLYF.

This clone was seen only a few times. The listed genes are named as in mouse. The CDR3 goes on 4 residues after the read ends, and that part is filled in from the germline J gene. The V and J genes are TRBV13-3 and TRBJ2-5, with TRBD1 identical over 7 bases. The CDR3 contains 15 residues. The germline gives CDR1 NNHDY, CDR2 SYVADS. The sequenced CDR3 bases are TGTGCCAGCAGTGATCGCCCGACAGGGATGGAC. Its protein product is CASSDRPTGMD. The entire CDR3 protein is CASSDRPTGMDTQYF.